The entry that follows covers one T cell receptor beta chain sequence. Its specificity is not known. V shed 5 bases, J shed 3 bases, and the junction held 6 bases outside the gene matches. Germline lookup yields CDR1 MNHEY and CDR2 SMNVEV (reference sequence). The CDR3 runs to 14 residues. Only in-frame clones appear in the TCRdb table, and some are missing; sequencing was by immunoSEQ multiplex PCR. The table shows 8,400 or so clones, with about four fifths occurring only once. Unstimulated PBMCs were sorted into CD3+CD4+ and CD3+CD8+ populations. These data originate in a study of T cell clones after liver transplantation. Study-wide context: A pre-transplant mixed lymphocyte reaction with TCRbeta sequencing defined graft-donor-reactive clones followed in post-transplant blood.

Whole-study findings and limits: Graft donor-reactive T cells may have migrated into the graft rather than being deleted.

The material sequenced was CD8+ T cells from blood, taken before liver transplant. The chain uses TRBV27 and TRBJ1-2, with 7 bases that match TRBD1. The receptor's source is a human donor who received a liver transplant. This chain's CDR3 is CASSTDRIDYGYTF. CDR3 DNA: TGTGCCAGCAGTACGGACAGGATCGACTATGGCTACACCTTC.